The subject of this entry is one T cell receptor (beta chain). PCR employed 60 Vbeta and 13 Jbeta primers. Clones were sequenced by immunoSEQ multiplex PCR, and TCRdb holds only the in-frame ones, with some missing. The sample lists fewer than 45,000 clones, 70% to 80% occurring once. This sample was included in a study of cytomegalovirus exposure and HLA in healthy donors. With 6 bases clipped from V and 5 bases from J, the junction kept 11 bases outside the gene matches. Germline assignment: CDR1 SGHDN and CDR2 FVKESK. CDR3 length: 15 amino acids. V and J are TRBV14 and TRBJ2-5; 8 bases map to TRBD2. Input material: PBMCs. The origin of this receptor is a woman under 40 in good health and CMV-seronegative. DNA for the CDR3: TGTGCCAGCAGTCGGAGGGCGGGACTAGATGAGACCCAGTACTTC. This encodes CASSRRAGLDETQYF.